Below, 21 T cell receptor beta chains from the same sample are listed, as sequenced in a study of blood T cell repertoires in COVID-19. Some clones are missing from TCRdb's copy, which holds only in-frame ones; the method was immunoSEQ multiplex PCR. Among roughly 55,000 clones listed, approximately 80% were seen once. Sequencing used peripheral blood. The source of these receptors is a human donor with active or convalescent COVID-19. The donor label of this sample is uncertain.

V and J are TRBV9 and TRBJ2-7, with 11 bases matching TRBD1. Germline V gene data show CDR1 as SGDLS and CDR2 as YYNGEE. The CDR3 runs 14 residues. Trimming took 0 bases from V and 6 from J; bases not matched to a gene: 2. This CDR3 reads CASSVGTGGAEQYF. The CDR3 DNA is TGTGCCAGCAGCGTAGGGACAGGGGGCGCCGAGCAGTACTTC. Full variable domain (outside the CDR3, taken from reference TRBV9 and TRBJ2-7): DSGVTQTPKHLITATGQRVTLRCSPRSGDLSVYWYQQSLDQGLQFLIQYYNGEERAKGNILERFSAQQFPDLHSELNLSSLELGDSALYFCASSVGTGGAEQYFGPGTRLTVT.

The CDR3 is CSALGEEAFF. The CDR3 coding sequence is TGCAGTGCTTTAGGAGAGGAAGCTTTCTTT. The V and J genes are TRBV20-1 and TRBJ1-1; no reliable D call. Germline assignment: CDR1 DFQATT and CDR2 SNEGSKA (reference sequence). The CDR3 spans 10 residues. Trimming left V 5 bases short and J 8 bases short, with 9 bases between.

The CDR3 loop is CASSPTGRMGQPQHF. For the CDR3, the DNA is TGTGCCAGCAGCCCTACAGGGCGGATGGGACAGCCCCAGCATTTT. The V gene is TRBV7-2, the J gene TRBJ1-5, with TRBD1 as a possible D gene (6 bases). V was shortened by 5 bases and J by 7 bases, with 18 bases between the two germline ends. The CDR3 is 15 amino acids. Germline CDR1 and CDR2: SGHTA and FQGNSA.

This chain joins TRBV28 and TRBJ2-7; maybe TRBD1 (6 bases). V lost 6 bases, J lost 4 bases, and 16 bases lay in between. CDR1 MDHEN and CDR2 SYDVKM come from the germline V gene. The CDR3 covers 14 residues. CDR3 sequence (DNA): TGTGCCAGCAGCACCCCGGGCAGGGGATACGAGCAGTACTTC. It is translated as CASSTPGRGYEQYF. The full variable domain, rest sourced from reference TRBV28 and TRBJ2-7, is DVKVTQSSRYLVKRTGEKVFLECVQDMDHENMFWYRQDPGLGLRLIYFSYDVKMKEKGDIPEGYSVSREKKERFSLILESASTNQTSMYLCASSTPGRGYEQYFGPGTRLTVT.

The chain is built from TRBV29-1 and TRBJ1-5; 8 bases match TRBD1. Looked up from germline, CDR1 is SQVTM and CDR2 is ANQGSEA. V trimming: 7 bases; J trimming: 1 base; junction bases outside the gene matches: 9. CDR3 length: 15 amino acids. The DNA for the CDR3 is TGCAGCGCTCGGACAGGGAGGTTGAGCAATCAGCCCCAGCATTTT. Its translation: CSARTGRLSNQPQHF.

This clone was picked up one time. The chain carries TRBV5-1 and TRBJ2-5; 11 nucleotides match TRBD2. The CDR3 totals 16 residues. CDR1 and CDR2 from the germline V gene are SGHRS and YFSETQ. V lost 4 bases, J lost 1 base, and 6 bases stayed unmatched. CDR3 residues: CASSGTSGSIQETQYF. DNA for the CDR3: TGCGCCAGCAGCGGAACTAGCGGGAGCATCCAAGAGACCCAGTACTTC.

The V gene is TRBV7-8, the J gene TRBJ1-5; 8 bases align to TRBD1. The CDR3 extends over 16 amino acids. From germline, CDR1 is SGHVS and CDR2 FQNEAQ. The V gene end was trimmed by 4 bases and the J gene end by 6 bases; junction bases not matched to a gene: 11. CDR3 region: CASSSNDRGNSQPQHF. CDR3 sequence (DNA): TGTGCCAGCAGCTCAAACGACAGGGGTAATAGTCAGCCCCAGCATTTT.

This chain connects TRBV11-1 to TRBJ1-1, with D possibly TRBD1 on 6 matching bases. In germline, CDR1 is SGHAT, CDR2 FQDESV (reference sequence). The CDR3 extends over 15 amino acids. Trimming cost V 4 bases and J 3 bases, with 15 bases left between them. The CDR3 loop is CASSWGGGPHTEAFF. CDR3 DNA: TGTGCCAGCAGCTGGGGAGGGGGGCCTCACACTGAAGCTTTCTTT.

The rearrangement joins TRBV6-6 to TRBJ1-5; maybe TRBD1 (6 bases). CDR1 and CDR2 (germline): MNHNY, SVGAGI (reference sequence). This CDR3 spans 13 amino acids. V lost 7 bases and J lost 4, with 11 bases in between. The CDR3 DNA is TGTGCCAGCACCGGACAGATTAATCAGCCCCAGCATTTT. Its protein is CASTGQINQPQHF.

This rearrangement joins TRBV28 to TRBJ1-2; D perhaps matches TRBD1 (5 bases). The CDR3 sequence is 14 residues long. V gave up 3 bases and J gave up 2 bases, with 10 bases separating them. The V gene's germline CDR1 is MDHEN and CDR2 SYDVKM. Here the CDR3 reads CASSFGGGNYGYTF. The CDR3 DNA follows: TGTGCCAGCAGTTTTGGGGGGGGAAACTATGGCTACACCTTC.

The CDR3 DNA reads as TGTGCCAGCAGTGCGTTGGACATTCACCGGTACACCTTC. It specifies CASSALDIHRYTF. This chain connects TRBV27 to TRBJ1-2; perhaps TRBD1 as D (5 bases). The CDR3 contains 13 residues. CDR1 is MNHEY, CDR2 SMNVEV, per germline (reference sequence). The V end lost 5 bases, the J end lost 11 bases, and 18 bases lay between the germline ends.

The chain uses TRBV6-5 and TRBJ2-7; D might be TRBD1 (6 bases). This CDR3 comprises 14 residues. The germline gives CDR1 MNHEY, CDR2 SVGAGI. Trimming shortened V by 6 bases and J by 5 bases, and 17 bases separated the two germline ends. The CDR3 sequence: CASRKGWGQDEQYF. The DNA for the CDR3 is TGTGCCAGCAGGAAAGGATGGGGGCAGGACGAGCAGTACTTC.

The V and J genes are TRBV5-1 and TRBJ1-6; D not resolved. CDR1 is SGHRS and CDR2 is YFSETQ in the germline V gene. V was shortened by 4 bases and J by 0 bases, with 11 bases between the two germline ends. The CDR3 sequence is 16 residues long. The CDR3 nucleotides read TGCGCCAGCAGCCGGGATTTCAGCTCCTATAATTCACCCCTCCACTTT. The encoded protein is CASSRDFSSYNSPLHF.

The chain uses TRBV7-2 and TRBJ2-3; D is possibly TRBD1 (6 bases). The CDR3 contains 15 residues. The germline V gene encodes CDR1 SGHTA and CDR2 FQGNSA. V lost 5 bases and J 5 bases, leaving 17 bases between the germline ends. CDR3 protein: CASSPRNRALDTQYF. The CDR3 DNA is TGTGCCAGCAGCCCAAGGAACAGGGCCCTAGATACGCAGTATTTT.

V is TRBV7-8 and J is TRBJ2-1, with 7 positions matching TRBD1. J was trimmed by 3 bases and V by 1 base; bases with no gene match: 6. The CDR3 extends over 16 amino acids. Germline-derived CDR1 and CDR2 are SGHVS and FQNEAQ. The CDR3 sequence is CASSLVGRGIYNEQFF. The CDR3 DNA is TGTGCCAGCAGCTTAGTGGGCAGGGGGATCTACAATGAGCAGTTCTTC.

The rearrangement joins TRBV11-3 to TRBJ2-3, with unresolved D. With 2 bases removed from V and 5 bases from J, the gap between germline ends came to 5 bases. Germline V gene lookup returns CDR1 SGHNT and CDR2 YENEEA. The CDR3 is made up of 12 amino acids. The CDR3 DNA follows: TGTGCCAGCAGCTTAAACAGAGATACGCAGTATTTT. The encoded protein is CASSLNRDTQYF.

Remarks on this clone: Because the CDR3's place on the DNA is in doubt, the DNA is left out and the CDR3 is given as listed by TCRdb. Here the CDR3 reads CASSKIGVWGTGAYEQYF. V gene TRBV21-1 combines with J gene TRBJ2-7; the listed D gene, TRBD1, was not tested against the DNA. TRBV21-1 represents a pseudogene. The CDR3 adds up to 18 amino acids, both ends counted.

CDR3 coding DNA: TGTGCCAGCAGTTCGGACACAGATGGCTACACCTTC. This encodes CASSSDTDGYTF. This chain connects TRBV27 to TRBJ1-2, with D possibly TRBD1 on 5 matching bases. Between the trimmed V and J ends, which lost 4 bases and 6 bases, there was a span of 9 bases. This CDR3 is built from 12 residues. In germline, CDR1 is MNHEY, CDR2 SMNVEV (reference sequence).

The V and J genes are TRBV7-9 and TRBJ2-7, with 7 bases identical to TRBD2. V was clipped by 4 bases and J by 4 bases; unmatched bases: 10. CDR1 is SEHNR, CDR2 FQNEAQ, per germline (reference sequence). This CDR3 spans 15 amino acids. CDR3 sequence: CASSYQTSFEYEQYF. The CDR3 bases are TGTGCCAGCAGCTACCAGACTAGCTTCGAGTACGAGCAGTACTTC. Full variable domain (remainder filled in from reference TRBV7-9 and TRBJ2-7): DTGVSQNPRHKITKRGQNVTFRCDPISEHNRLYWYRQTLGQGPEFLTYFQNEAQLEKSRLLSDRFSAERPKGSFSTLEIQRTEQGDSAMYLCASSYQTSFEYEQYFGPGTRLTVT.

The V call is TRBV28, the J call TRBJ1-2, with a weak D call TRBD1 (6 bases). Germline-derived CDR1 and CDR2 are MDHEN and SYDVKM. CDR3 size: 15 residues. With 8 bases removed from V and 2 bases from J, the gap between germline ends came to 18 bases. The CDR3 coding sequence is TGTGCCAGCTATTCTGGGGGCAGGATAAACTATGGCTACACCTTC. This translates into CASYSGGRINYGYTF.

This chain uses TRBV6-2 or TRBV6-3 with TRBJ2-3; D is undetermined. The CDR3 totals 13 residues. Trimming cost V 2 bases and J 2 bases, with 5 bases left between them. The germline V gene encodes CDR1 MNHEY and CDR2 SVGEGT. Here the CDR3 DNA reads TGTGCCAGCAGTTACCAGGACACAGATACGCAGTATTTT. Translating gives CASSYQDTDTQYF.